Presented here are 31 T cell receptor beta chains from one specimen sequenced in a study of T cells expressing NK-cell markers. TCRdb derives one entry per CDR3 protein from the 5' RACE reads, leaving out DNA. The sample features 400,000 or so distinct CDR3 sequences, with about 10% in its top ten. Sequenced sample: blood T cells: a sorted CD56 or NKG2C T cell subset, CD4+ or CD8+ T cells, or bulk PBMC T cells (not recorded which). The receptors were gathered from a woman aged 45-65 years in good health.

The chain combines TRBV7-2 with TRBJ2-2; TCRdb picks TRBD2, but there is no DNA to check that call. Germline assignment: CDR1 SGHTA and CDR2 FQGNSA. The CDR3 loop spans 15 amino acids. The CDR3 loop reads CASSLGRAETGELFF.

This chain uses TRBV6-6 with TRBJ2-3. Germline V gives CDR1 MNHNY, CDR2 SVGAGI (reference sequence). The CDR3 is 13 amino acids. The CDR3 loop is CASLPGLTDTQYF.

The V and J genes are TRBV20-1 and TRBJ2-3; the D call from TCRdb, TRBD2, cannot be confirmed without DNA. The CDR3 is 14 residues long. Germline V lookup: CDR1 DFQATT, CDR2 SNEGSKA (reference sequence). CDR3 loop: CSARAGVRPDTQYF.

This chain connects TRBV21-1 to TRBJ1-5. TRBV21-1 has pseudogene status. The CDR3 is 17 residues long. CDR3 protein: CASSLKERVGSNQPQHF.

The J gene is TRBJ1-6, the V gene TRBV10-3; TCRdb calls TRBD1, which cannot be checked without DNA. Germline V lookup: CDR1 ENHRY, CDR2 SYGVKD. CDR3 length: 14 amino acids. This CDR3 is CAISEGTMNSPLHF.

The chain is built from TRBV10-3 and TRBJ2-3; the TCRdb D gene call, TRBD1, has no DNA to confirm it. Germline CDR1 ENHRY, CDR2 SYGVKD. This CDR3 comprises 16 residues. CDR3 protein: CAISYDDRGGTDTQYF.

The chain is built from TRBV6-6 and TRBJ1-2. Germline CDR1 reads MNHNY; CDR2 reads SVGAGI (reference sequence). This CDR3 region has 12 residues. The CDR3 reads CASSLQAQGYTF.

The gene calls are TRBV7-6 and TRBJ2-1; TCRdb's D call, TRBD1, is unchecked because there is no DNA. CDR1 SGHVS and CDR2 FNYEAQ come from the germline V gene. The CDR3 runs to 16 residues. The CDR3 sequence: CASSARGGSSYNEQFF. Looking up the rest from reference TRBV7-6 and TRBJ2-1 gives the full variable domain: GAGVSQSPRYKVTKRGQDVALRCDPISGHVSLYWYRQALGQGPEFLTYFNYEAQQDKSGLPNDRFSAERPEGSISTLTIQRTEQRDSAMYRCASSARGGSSYNEQFFGPGTRLTVL.

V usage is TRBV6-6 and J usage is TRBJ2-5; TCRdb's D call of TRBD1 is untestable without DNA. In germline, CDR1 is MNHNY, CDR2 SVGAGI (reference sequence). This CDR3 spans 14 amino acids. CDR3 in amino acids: CASSYRGARETQYF.

CDR3 sequence reads: CASSQGGAQPQHF. The V call is TRBV14, the J call TRBJ1-5; no DNA is available, so the TRBD1 call from TCRdb remains unchecked. Germline-derived CDR1 and CDR2 are SGHDN and FVKESK. This CDR3 comprises 13 residues.

The CDR3 is CSARDPGRRTEAFF. The chain combines TRBV20-1 with TRBJ1-1; as DNA is missing, the TRBD1 call by TCRdb cannot be tested. The CDR3 has 14 amino acids. Germline assignment: CDR1 DFQATT and CDR2 SNEGSKA (reference sequence).

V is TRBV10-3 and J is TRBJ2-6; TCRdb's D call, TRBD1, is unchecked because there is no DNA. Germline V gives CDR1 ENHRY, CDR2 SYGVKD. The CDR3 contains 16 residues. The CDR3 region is CATGTKPDPGANVLTF.

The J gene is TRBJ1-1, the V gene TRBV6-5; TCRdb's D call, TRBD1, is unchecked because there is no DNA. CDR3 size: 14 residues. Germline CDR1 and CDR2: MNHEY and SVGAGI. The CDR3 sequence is CASRSPNRYPEAFF.

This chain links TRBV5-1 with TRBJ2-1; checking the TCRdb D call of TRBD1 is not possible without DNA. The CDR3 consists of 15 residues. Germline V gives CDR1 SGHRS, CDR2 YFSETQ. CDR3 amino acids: CASSLERLIGNEQFF.

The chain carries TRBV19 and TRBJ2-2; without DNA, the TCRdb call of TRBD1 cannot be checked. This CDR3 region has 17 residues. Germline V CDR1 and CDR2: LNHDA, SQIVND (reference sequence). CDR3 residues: CASSIDRGAANTGELFF.

CDR3 sequence: CATSRGTEAFF. This chain uses TRBV15 with TRBJ1-1. The CDR3 has 11 amino acids. Germline V gives CDR1 LNHNV, CDR2 YYDKDF (reference sequence).

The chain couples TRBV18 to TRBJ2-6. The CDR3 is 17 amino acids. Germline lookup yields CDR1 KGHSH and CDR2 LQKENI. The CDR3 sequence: CASSPLLLQSGANVLTF.

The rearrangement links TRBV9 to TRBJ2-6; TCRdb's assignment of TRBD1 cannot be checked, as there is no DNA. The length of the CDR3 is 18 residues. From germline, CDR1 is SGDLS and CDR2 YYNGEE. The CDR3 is CASSFRDKLLSGANVLTF. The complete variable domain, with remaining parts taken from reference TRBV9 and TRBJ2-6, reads DSGVTQTPKHLITATGQRVTLRCSPRSGDLSVYWYQQSLDQGLQFLIQYYNGEERAKGNILERFSAQQFPDLHSELNLSSLELGDSALYFCASSFRDKLLSGANVLTFGAGSRLTVL.

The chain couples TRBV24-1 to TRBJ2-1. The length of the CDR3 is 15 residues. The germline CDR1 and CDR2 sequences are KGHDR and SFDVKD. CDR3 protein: CATSDVGLAYNEQFF.

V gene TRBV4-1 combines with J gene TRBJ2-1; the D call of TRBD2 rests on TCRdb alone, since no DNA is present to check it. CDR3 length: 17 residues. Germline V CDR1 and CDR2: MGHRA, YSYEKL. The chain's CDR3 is CASSPIIGGRRVNEQFF.

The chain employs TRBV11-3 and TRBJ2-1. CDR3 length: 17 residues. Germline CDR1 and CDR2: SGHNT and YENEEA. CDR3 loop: CASSLKVRRESYNEQFF.

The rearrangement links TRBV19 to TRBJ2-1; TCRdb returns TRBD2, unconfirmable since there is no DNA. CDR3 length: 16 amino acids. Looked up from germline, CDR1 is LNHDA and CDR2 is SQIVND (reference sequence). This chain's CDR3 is CASSGGLVLSYNEQFF.

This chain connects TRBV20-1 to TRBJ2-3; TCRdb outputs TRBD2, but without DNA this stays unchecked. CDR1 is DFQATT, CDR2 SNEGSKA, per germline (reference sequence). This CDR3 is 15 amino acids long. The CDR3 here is CSATPGLAGRWSQYF.

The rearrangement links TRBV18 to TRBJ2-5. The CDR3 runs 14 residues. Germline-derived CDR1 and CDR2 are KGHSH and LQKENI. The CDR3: CASSPPLSQETQYF.

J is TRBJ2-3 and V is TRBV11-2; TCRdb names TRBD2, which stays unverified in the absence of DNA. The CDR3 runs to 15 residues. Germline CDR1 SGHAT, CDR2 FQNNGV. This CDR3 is CASSSPRTSTDTQYF.

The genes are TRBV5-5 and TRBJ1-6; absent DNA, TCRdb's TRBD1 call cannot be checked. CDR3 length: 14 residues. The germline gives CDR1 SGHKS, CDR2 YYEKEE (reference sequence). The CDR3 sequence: CASSSQGADSPLHF.

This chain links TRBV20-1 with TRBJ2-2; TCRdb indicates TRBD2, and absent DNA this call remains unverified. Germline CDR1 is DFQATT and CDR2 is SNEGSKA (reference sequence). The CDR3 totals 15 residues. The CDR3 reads CSAASGRADTGELFF.

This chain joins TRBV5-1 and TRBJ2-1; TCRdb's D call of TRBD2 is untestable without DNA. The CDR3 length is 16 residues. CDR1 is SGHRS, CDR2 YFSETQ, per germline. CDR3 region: CASSSGQAGGPNEQFF.

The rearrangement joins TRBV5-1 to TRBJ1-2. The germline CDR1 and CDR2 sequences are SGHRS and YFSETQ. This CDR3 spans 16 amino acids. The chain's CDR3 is CASSPGTGVFDYGYTF.

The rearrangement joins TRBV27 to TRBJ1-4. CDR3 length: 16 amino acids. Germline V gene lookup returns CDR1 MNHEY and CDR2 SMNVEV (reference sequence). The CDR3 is CASSPIAGIRDEKLFF. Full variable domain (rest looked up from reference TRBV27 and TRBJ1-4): EAQVTQNPRYLITVTGKKLTVTCSQNMNHEYMSWYRQDPGLGLRQIYYSMNVEVTDKGDVPEGYKVSRKEKRNFPLILESPSPNQTSLYFCASSPIAGIRDEKLFFGSGTQLSVL.

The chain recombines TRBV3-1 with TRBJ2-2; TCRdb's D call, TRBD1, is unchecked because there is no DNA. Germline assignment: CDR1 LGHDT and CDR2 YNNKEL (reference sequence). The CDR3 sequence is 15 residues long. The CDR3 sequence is CASSQDILGPKELFF.